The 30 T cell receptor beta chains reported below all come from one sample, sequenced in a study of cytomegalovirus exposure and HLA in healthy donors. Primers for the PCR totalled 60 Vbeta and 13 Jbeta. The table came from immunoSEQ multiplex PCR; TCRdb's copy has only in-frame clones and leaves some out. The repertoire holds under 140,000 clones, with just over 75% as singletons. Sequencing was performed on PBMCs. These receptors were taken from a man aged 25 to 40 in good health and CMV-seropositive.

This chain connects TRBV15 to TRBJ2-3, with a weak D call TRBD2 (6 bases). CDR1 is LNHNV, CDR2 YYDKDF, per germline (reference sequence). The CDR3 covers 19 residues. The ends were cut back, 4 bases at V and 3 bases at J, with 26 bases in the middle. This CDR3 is CATSIRTDSWGEVTDTQYF. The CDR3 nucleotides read TGTGCCACCAGCATCCGCACCGACAGTTGGGGGGAGGTAACAGATACGCAGTATTTT. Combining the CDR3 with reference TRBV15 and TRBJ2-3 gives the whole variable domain DAMVIQNPRYQVTQFGKPVTLSCSQTLNHNVMYWYQQKSSQAPKLLFHYYDKDFNNEADTPDNFQSRRPNTSFCFLDIRSPGLGDTAMYLCATSIRTDSWGEVTDTQYFGPGTRLTVL.

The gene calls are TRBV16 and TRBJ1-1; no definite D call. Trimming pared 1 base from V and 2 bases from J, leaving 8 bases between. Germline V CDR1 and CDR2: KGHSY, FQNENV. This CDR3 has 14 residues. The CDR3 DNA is TGTGCCAGCAGCCAATTGGCGGTCAACACTGAAGCTTTCTTT. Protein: CASSQLAVNTEAFF.

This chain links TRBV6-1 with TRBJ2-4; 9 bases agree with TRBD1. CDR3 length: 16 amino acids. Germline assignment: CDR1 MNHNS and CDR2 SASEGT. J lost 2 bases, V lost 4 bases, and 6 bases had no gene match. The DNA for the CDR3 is TGTGCCAGCAGTGTACAGGGACAGGGAACCAAAAACATTCAGTACTTC. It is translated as CASSVQGQGTKNIQYF.

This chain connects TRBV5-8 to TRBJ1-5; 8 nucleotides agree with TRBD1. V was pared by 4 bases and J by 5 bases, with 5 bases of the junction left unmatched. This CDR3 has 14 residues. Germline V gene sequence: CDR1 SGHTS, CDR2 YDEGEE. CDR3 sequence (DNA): TGTGCCAGCAGCAAGGACAGGGATGATCAGCCCCAGCATTTT. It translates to CASSKDRDDQPQHF.

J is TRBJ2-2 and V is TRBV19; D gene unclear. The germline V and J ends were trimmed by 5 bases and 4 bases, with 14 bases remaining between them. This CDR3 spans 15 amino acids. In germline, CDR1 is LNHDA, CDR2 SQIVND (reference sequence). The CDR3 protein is CASSPLIGGTGELFF. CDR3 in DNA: TGTGCCAGTAGTCCCTTGATAGGCGGCACCGGGGAGCTGTTTTTT.

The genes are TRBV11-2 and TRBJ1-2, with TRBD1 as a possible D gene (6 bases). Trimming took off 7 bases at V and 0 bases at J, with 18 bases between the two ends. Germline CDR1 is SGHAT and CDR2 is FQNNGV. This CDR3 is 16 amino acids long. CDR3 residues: CASNRDTRGANYGYTF. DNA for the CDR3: TGTGCCAGCAACCGGGACACCCGAGGGGCTAACTATGGCTACACCTTC.

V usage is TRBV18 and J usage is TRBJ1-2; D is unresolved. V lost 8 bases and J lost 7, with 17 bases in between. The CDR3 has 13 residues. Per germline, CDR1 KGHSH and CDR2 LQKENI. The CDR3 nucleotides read TGTGCCAGCACCGATCCTTCCCCGGGTGGCTACACCTTC. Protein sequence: CASTDPSPGGYTF.

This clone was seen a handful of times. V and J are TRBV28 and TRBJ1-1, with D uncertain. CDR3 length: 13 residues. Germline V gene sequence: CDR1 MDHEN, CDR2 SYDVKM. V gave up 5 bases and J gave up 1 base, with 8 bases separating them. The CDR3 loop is CASSPRQNTEAFF. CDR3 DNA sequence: TGTGCCAGCAGTCCACGACAGAACACTGAAGCTTTCTTT.

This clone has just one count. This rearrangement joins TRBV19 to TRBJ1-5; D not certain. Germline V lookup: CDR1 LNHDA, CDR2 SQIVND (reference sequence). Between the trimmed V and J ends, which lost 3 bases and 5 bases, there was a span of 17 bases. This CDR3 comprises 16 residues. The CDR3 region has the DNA TGTGCCAGTAGTATTCCCCGTCAGGCAGGTCATCAGCCCCAGCATTTT. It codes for CASSIPRQAGHQPQHF.

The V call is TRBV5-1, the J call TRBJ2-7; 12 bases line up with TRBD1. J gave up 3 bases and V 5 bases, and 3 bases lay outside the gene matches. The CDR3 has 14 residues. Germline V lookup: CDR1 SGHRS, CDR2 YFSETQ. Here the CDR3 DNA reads TGCGCCAGCAGGGGACAGGGGGCGATCTACGAGCAGTACTTC. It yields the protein CASRGQGAIYEQYF. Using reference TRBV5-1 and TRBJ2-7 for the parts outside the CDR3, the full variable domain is KAGVTQTPRYLIKTRGQQVTLSCSPISGHRSVSWYQQTPGQGLQFLFEYFSETQRNKGNFPGRFSGRQFSNSRSEMNVSTLELGDSALYLCASRGQGAIYEQYFGPGTRLTVT.

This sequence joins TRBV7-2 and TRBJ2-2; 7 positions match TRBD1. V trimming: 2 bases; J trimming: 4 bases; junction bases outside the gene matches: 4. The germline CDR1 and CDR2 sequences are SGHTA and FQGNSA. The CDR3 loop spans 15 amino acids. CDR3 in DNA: TGTGCCAGCAGCTTACAGGGGGTATCCACCGGGGAGCTGTTTTTT. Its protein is CASSLQGVSTGELFF. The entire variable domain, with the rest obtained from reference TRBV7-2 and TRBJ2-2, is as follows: GAGVSQSPSNKVTEKGKDVELRCDPISGHTALYWYRQSLGQGLEFLIYFQGNSAPDKSGLPSDRFSAERTGGSVSTLTIQRTQQEDSAVYLCASSLQGVSTGELFFGEGSRLTVL.

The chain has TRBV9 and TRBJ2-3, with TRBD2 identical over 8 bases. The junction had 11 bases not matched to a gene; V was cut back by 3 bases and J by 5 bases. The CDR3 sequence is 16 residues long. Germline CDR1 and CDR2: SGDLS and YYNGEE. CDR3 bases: TGTGCCAGCAGCGAGTCCGGGGGGGGGCTTGAAGATACGCAGTATTTT. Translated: CASSESGGGLEDTQYF.

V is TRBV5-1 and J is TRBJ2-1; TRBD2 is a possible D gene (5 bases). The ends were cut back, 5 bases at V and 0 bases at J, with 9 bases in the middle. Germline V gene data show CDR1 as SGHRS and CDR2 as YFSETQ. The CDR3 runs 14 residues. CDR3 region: CASSRGSSYNEQFF. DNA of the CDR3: TGCGCCAGCAGTCGAGGGAGCTCCTACAATGAGCAGTTCTTC.

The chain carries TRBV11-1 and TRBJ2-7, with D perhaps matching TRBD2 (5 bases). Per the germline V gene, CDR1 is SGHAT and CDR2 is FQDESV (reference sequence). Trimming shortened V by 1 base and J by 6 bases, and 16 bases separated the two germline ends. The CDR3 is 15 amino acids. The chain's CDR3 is CASSLERNSLSEQYF. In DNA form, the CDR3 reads TGTGCCAGCAGCTTAGAGCGGAACTCCTTATCCGAGCAGTACTTC.

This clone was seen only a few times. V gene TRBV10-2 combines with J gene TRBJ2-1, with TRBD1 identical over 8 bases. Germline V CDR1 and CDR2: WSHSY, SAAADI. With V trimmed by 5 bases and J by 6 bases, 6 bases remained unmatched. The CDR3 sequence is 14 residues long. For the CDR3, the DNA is TGCGCCAGCAGTAGACAGGGGCCCTCCAATGAGCAGTTCTTC. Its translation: CASSRQGPSNEQFF.

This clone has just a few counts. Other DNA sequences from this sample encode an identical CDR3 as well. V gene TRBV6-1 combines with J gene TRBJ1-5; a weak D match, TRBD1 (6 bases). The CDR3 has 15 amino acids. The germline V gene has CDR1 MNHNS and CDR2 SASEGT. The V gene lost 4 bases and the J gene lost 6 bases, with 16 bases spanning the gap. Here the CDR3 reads CASSGDTSGTQPQHF. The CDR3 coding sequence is TGTGCCAGCAGTGGGGACACCAGTGGAACTCAGCCCCAGCATTTT.

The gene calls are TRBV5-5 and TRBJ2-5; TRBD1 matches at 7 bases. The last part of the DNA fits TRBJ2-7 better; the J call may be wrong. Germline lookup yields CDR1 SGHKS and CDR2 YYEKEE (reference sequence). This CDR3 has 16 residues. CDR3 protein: CASSLGFRGYSYEQYF. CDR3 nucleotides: TGTGCCAGCAGCTTGGGGTTCAGGGGGTACTCCTACGAGCAGTACTTC.

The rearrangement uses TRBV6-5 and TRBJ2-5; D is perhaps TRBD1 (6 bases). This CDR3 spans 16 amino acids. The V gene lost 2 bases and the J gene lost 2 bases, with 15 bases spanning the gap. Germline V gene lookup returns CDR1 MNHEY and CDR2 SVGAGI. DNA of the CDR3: TGTGCCAGCAGTTACGGTCCGGGAAGGGGGCAAGAGACCCAGTACTTC. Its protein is CASSYGPGRGQETQYF.

The CDR3 spells CASSIDAGYEQYF. For the CDR3, the DNA is TGTGCCAGTAGTATAGACGCAGGTTACGAGCAGTACTTC. The V gene is TRBV19, the J gene TRBJ2-7; no firm D call. CDR3 size: 13 residues. Germline CDR1 and CDR2: LNHDA and SQIVND (reference sequence). V gave up 0 bases and J gave up 4 bases, with 7 bases separating them.

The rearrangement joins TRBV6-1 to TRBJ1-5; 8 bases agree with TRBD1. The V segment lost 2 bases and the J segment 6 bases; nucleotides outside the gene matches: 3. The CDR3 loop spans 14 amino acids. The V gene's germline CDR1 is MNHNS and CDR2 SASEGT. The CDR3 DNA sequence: TGTGCCAGCAGTGAAACAGGGGGAGTTCAGCCCCAGCATTTT. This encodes CASSETGGVQPQHF.

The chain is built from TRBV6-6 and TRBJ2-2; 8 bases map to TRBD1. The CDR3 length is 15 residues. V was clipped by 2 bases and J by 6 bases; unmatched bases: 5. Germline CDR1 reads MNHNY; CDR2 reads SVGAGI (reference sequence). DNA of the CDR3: TGTGCCAGCAGTTACCTGGACAGGGCCCCCGGGGAGCTGTTTTTT. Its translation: CASSYLDRAPGELFF.

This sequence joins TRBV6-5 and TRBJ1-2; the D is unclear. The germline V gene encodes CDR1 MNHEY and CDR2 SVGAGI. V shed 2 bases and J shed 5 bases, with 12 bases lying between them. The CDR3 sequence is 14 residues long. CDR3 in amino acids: CASSYAVTPYGYTF. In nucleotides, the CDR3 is TGTGCCAGCAGTTACGCCGTTACACCTTATGGCTACACCTTC.

The CDR3 DNA reads as TGTGCCAGCAGCTTAGGGGGAGTCTATGGCTACACCTTC. As protein: CASSLGGVYGYTF. V and J are TRBV7-2 and TRBJ1-2; the D is unclear. Trimming removed 1 base at V and 4 bases at J, with 7 bases between. The germline gives CDR1 SGHTA, CDR2 FQGNSA. This CDR3 comprises 13 residues.

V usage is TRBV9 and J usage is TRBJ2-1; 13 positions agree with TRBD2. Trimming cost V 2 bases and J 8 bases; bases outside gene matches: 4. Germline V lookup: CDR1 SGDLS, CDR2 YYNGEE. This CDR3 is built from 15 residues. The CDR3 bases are TGTGCCAGCAGCGTGTTCGGACTAGCGGGGGATGAGCAGTTCTTC. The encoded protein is CASSVFGLAGDEQFF.

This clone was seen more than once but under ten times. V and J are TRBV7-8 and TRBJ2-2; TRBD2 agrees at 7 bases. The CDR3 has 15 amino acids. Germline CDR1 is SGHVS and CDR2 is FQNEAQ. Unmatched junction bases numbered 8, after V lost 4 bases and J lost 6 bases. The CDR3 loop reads CASSSGGGGAGELFF. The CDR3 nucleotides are TGTGCCAGCAGCTCCGGCGGGGGTGGGGCCGGGGAGCTGTTTTTT.

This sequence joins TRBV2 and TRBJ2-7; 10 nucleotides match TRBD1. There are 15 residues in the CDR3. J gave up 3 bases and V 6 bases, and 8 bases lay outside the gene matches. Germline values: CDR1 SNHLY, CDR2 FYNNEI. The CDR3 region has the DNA TGTGCCAGCAGAGCCGCCGGGACAGGGGACTACGAGCAGTACTTC. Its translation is CASRAAGTGDYEQYF.

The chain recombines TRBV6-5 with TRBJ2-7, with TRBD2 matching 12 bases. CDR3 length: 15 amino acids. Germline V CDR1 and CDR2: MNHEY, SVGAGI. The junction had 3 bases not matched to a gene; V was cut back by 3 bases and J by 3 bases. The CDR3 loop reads CASSYTLAGGYEQYF. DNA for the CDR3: TGTGCCAGCAGTTATACACTAGCGGGGGGCTACGAGCAGTACTTC.

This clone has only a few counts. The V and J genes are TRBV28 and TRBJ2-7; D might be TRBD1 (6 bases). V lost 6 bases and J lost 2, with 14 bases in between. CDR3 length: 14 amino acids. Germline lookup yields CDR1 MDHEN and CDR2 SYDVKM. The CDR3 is CASSDSGVAYEQYF. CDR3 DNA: TGTGCCAGCAGCGACTCAGGGGTCGCCTACGAGCAGTACTTC.

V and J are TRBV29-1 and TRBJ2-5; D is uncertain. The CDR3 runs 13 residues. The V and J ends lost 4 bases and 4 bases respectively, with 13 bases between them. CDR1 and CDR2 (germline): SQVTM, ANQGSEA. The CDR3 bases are TGCAGCGTTGGAGGTGGATCGAGAGAGACCCAGTACTTC. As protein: CSVGGGSRETQYF.

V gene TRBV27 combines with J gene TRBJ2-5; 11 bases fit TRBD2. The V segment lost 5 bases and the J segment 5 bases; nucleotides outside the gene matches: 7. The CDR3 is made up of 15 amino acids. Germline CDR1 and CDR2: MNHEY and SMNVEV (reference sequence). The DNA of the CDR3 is TGTGCCAGCAGTCCTGTAGCGGGGGGGCGGGAGACCCAGTACTTC. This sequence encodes CASSPVAGGRETQYF.